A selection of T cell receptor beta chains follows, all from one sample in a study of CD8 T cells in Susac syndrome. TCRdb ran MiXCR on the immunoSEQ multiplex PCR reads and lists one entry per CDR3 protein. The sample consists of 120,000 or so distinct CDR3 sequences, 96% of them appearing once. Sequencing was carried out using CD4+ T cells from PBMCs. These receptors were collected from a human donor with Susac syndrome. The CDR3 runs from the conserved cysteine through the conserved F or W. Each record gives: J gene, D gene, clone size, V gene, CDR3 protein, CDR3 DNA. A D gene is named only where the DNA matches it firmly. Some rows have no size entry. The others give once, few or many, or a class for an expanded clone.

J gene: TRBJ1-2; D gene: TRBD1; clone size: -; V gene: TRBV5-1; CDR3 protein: CASSPDRVYYGYTF; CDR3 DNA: TGCGCCAGCAGCCCGGACAGGGTGTACTATGGCTACACCTTC
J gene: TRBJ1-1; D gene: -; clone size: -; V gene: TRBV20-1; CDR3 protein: CSASQGKSNTEAFF; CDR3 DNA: TGCAGTGCTAGTCAGGGCAAGTCGAACACTGAAGCTTTCTTT
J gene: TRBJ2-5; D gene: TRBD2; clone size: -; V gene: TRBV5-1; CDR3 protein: CASSLELAGYQETQYF; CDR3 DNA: TGCGCCAGCAGCTTGGAACTAGCGGGCTACCAAGAGACCCAGTACTTC
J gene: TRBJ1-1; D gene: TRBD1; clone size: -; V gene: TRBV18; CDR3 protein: CASSRDRDEAFF; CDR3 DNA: TGTGCCAGCTCACGGGACAGGGATGAAGCTTTCTTT
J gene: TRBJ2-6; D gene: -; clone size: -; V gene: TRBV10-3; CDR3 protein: CAISESRSGANVLTF; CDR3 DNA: TGTGCCATCAGTGAGTCGCGTTCAGGGGCCAACGTCCTGACTTTC
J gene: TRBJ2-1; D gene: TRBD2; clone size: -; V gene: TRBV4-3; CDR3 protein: CASSQDLAGGPTAFF; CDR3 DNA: TGCGCCAGCAGCCAAGATCTAGCGGGAGGGCCGACGGCGTTCTTC
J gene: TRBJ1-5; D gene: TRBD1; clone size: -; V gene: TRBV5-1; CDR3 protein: CASSPDRGRSQHF; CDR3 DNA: TGCGCCAGCAGCCCTGACAGGGGAAGATCCCAGCATTTT
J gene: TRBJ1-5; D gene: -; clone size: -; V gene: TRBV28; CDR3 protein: CASSSDGNQPQHF; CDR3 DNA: TGTGCCAGCAGTTCGGACGGTAATCAGCCCCAGCATTTT
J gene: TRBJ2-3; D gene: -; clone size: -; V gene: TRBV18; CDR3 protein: CASSPPDGLRQYF; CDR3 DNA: TGTGCCAGCTCACCCCCGGACGGGCTGCGGCAGTATTTT
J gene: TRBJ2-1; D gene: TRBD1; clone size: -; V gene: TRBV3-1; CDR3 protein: CASSQLKGDRGIF; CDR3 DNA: TGTGCCAGCAGCCAATTAAAGGGGGACAGGGGAATCTTC
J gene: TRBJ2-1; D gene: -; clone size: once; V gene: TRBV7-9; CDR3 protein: CASSLDVAVEQFF; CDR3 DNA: TGTGCCAGCAGCTTAGATGTAGCGGTTGAGCAGTTCTTC
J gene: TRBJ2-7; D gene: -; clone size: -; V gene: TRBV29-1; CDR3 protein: CSVDRVGGHEQYF; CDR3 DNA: TGCAGCGTTGATCGGGTGGGGGGCCACGAGCAGTACTTC
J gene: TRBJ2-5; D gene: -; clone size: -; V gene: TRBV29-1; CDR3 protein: CSVELWETQYF; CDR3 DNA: TGCAGCGTTGAGCTTTGGGAGACCCAGTACTTC
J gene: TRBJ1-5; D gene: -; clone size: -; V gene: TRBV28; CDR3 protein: CASDQQSSRQPQHF; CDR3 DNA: TGTGCCAGCGATCAGCAATCCAGTCGTCAGCCCCAGCATTTT
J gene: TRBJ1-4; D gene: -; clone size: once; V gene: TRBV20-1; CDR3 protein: CSASKGINEKLFF; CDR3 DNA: TGCAGTGCTAGCAAGGGTATTAATGAAAAACTGTTTTTT
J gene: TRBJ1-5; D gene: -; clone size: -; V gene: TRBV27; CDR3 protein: CASSLGSLDNQPQHF; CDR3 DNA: TGTGCCAGCAGTTTAGGGTCTTTGGACAATCAGCCCCAGCATTTT
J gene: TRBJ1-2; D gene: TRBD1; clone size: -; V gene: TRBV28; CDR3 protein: CASSPTGQEGGHGYTF; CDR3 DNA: TGTGCCAGCAGCCCCACGGGACAGGAGGGGGGACATGGCTACACCTTC
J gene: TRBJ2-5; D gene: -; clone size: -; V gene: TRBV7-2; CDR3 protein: CASSQGGPIETQYF; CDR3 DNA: TGTGCCAGCAGCCAGGGGGGTCCCATAGAGACCCAGTACTTC
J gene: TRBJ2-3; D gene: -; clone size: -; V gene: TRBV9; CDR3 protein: CASSVATTTDTQYF; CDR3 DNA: TGTGCCAGCAGCGTAGCCACTACCACAGATACGCAGTATTTT
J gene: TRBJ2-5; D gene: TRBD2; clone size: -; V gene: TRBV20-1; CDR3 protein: CSARVTSGIRETQYF; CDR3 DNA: TGCAGTGCTAGAGTTACCAGCGGGATCCGGGAGACCCAGTACTTC
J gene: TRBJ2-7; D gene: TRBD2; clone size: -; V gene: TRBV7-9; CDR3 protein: CASSRTSGGDYEQYF; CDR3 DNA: TGTGCCAGCAGTCGGACTAGCGGGGGAGACTACGAGCAGTACTTC
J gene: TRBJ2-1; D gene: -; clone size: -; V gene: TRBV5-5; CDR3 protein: CASSLDSGYNEQFF; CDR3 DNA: TGTGCCAGCAGTTTGGACTCTGGGTACAATGAGCAGTTCTTC
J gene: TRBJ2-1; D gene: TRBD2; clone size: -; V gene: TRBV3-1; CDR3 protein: CASSPLGAGGRNEQFF; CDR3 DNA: TGTGCCAGCAGCCCCCTCGGGGCGGGAGGGAGGAATGAGCAGTTCTTC
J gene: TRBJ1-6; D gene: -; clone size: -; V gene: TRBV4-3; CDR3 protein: CASRPGTSYNSPLHF; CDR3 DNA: TGCGCCAGCAGGCCCGGGACCTCCTATAATTCACCCCTCCACTTT
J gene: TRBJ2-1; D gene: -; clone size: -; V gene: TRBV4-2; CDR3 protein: CASSQDRAGRTYNEQFF; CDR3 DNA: TGTGCCAGCAGCCAAGATCGGGCGGGACGGACCTACAATGAGCAGTTCTTC
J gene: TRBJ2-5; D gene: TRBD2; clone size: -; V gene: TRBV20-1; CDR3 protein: CSARSSGSETQYF; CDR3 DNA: TGCAGTGCTAGATCTAGCGGGAGTGAGACCCAGTACTTC
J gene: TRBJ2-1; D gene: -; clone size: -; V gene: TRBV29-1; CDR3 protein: CSVAGTPSYNEQFF; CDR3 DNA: TGCAGCGTCGCCGGGACCCCCTCCTACAATGAGCAGTTCTTC
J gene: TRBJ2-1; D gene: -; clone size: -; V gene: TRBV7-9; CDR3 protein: CASSSLWGEQFF; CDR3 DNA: TGTGCCAGCAGCTCGCTCTGGGGTGAGCAGTTCTTC
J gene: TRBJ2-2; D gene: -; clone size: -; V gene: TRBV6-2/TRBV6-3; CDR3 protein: CASSTQGTGELFF; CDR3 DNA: TGTGCCAGCAGTACTCAGGGCACCGGGGAGCTGTTTTTT
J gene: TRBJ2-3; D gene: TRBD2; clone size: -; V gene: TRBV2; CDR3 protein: CASSYSGNPGDTQYF; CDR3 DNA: TGTGCCAGCAGTTATAGCGGGAACCCAGGAGATACGCAGTATTTT
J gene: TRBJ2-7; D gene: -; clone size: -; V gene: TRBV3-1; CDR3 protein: CASSQGIWYEQYF; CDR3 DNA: TGTGCCAGCAGCCAAGGGATCTGGTACGAGCAGTACTTC
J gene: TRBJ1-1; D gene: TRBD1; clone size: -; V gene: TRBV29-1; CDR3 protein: CSVLGQAGTEAFF; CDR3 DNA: TGCAGCGTTCTTGGACAGGCTGGCACTGAAGCTTTCTTT
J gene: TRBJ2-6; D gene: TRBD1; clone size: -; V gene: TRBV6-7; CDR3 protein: CASKPATGGNSGANVLTF; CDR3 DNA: TGTGCCAGCAAGCCCGCGACAGGGGGGAATTCTGGGGCCAACGTCCTGACTTTC
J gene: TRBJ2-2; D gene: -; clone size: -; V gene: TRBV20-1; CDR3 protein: CSASGTNTGELFF; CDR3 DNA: TGCAGTGCTAGCGGGACCAACACCGGGGAGCTGTTTTTT
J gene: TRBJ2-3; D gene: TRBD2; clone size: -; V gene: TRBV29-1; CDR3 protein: CSVMAGGTDTQYF; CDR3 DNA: TGCAGCGTTATGGCGGGAGGAACAGATACGCAGTATTTT
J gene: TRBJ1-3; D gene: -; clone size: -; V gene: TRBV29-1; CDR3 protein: CSVGASGNTIYF; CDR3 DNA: TGCAGCGTTGGGGCGTCTGGAAACACCATATATTTT
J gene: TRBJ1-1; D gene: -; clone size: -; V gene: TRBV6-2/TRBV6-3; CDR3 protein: CASSYSIPQASPEAFF; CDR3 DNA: TGTGCCAGCAGTTACTCGATACCGCAGGCCTCCCCTGAAGCTTTCTTT
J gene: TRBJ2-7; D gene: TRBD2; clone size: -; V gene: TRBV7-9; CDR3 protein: CASSHRLAGDQQYF; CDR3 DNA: TGTGCCAGCAGCCACCGACTAGCGGGAGACCAACAGTACTTC
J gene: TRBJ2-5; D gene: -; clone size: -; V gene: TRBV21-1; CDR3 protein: CASSPVGHPGGETQYF; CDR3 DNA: TGTGCCAGCAGCCCAGTGGGACATCCTGGGGGCGAGACCCAGTACTTC
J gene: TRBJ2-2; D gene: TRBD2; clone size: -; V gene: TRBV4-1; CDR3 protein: CASSQDLGASGLRNTGELFF; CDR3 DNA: TGCGCCAGCAGCCAAGATCTAGGAGCTAGCGGGCTTAGGAACACCGGGGAGCTGTTTTTT
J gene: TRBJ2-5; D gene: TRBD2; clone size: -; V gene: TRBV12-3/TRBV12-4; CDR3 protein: CASRRSGRETQYF; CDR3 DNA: TGTGCCAGCAGGAGAAGCGGGAGGGAGACCCAGTACTTC
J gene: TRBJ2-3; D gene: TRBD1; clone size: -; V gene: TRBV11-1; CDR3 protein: CASSLMTGSRTDTQYF; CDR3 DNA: TGTGCCAGCAGCTTGATGACAGGGTCGCGCACAGATACGCAGTATTTT
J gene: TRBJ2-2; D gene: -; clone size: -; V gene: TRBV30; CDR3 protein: CAWSPRPGELFF; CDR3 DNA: TGTGCCTGGAGCCCTAGACCCGGGGAGCTGTTTTTT
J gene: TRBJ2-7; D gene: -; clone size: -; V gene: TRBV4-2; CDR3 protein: CASSQAGAYEQYF; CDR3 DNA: TGTGCCAGCAGCCAAGCCGGGGCCTACGAGCAGTACTTC
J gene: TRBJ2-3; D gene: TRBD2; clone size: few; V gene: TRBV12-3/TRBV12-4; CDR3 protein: CASSLGTRTDTQYF; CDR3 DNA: TGTGCCAGCAGTTTAGGGACTAGGACAGATACGCAGTATTTT
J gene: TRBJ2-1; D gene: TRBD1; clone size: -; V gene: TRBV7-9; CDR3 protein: CASSPVGQGYNEQFF; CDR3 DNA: TGTGCCAGCAGCCCAGTTGGACAGGGCTACAATGAGCAGTTCTTC
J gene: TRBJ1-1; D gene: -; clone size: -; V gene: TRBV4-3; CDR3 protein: CASSQGPTNAEAFF; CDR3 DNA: TGCGCCAGCAGCCAGGGGCCTACAAACGCTGAAGCTTTCTTT
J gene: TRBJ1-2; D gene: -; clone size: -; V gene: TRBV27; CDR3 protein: CASSLTTGNNYGYTF; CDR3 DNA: TGTGCCAGCAGTTTAACAACAGGAAATAACTATGGCTACACCTTC
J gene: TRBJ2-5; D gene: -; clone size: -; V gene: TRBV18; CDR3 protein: CASTPRQQETQYF; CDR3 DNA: TGTGCCAGCACTCCTCGACAGCAAGAGACCCAGTACTTC
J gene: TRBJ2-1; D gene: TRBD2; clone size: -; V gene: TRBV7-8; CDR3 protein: CASTHATGGSYNEQFF; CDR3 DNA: TGTGCCAGCACCCATGCTACGGGGGGCTCCTACAATGAGCAGTTCTTC